The 22 T cell receptor beta chains presented below share a single source sample, sequenced in a study of post-analysis software for immune sequencing data. Study-wide results and caveats: About five TRBV segments occurring more often in patients than controls included TRBV5-6, TRBV5-1 and TRBV20-1.

Unique molecular identifiers had been added to the TCR beta cDNA libraries. One entry per CDR3 protein results from TCRdb running MiXCR on the PCR reads. This table has roughly 800,000 distinct CDR3 sequences, roughly half appearing once. These TCRs are of unknown antigen specificity. The specimen sequenced was blood. The receptor set was obtained from a girl between 5 and 17 years old with multiple sclerosis.

This clonotype turned up a few times. This CDR3 is CASSSGLGQYF. The CDR3 region has the DNA TGTGCCAGCAGTTCCGGACTGGGGCAGTACTTC. The rearrangement links TRBV6-6 to TRBJ2-7, with D tentatively TRBD2 (5 bases). The CDR3 is 11 residues long. With 4 bases removed from V and 9 bases from J, the gap between germline ends came to 10 bases. Germline CDR1 is MNHNY and CDR2 is SVGAGI (reference sequence).

The count of this clonotype is one. The chain couples TRBV12-3 or TRBV12-4 to TRBJ2-4; D unresolved. The DNA end is a closer match to TRBJ2-7, so the J assignment may be wrong. The CDR3 is made up of 15 amino acids. CDR3 DNA: TGTGCCAGCAGTTTAGGTGGCTCCGTACAGTACGAGCAGTACTTC. It codes for CASSLGGSVQYEQYF.

This clonotype came up once. This chain connects TRBV20-1 to TRBJ2-7; the D gene is possibly TRBD1 (6 bases). CDR3 length: 14 amino acids. Between the trimmed V and J ends, which lost 0 bases and 3 bases, there was a span of 12 bases. Germline CDR1 reads DFQATT; CDR2 reads SNEGSKA (reference sequence). The CDR3 here is CSARDPRQDYEQYF. CDR3 in DNA: TGCAGTGCTAGAGATCCGAGACAGGACTACGAGCAGTACTTC.

The rearrangement joins TRBV20-1 to TRBJ2-7; D could derive from TRBD1 or TRBD2 (5 bases each). The CDR3 consists of 12 residues. CDR1 and CDR2 from the germline V gene are DFQATT and SNEGSKA (reference sequence). V dropped 5 bases and J dropped 11 bases, with 19 bases sitting between them. CDR3 DNA sequence: TGCAGTGCTTCACCGGGACCCCCGAGAGAGTACTTC. Its translation: CSASPGPPREYF.

The chain employs TRBV5-1 and TRBJ1-2, with a possible D match to TRBD1 (5 bases). The germline CDR1 and CDR2 sequences are SGHRS and YFSETQ. The CDR3 extends over 15 amino acids. Trimming shortened V by 0 bases and J by 4 bases, and 13 bases separated the two germline ends. For the CDR3, the DNA is TGCGCCAGCAGCTTGGACTCCCCGGGGGTCTATGGCTACACCTTC. This encodes CASSLDSPGVYGYTF.

The chain couples TRBV5-1 to TRBJ2-7; either TRBD1 or TRBD2 may fit D (6 bases each). The CDR3 consists of 15 residues. Germline lookup yields CDR1 SGHRS and CDR2 YFSETQ. V dropped 1 base and J dropped 2 bases, with 13 bases sitting between them. CDR3 residues: CASSLPGGLTYEQYF. CDR3 nucleotides: TGCGCCAGCAGCTTGCCCGGGGGCCTGACCTACGAGCAGTACTTC.

This clonotype occurred a few times. The chain recombines TRBV24-1 with TRBJ2-5, with 8 bases lining up with TRBD2. V shed 4 bases and J 4 bases; nucleotides not matched to a gene: 4. Germline CDR1 KGHDR, CDR2 SFDVKD. The CDR3 is made up of 14 amino acids. The CDR3 region is CATSEPSGRETQYF. Written as DNA, the CDR3 is TGTGCCACCAGTGAGCCCAGCGGGAGAGAGACCCAGTACTTC.

The V and J genes are TRBV15 and TRBJ2-7, with no clear D. The germline gives CDR1 LNHNV, CDR2 YYDKDF (reference sequence). This CDR3 has 16 amino acids. V lost 0 bases and J 3 bases, leaving 15 bases between the germline ends. CDR3 sequence reads: CATSRDRVGSYYEQYF. The CDR3 nucleotides are TGTGCCACCAGCAGAGATCGGGTGGGTAGCTACTACGAGCAGTACTTC.

J is TRBJ2-1 and V is TRBV7-3; TRBD2 matches 11 bases. The length of the CDR3 is 21 residues. The J segment lost 3 bases and the V segment lost 5 bases, leaving 21 bases of the junction unmatched. Germline V gene data show CDR1 as SGHTA and CDR2 as FQGTGA. The CDR3 DNA reads as TGTGCCAGCAGCCCATCCAAACTAGCGGGAGTGAGTCCAGGTATCTACAATGAGCAGTTCTTC. It specifies CASSPSKLAGVSPGIYNEQFF.

This clonotype appeared once. A junction boundary mismatches the germline segment, possibly from a read error. J is TRBJ2-3 and V is TRBV3-1; D is possibly TRBD1 (5 bases). The germline V gene has CDR1 LGHDT and CDR2 YNNKEL (reference sequence). The CDR3 runs 13 residues. CDR3 region: CASSTGDTDSQYF. DNA of the CDR3: TGTGCCAGCAGCACAGGCGACACAGATTCGCAGTATTTT.

The chain couples TRBV15 to TRBJ2-7; D call uncertain. V was trimmed by 0 bases and J by 3 bases, leaving 12 bases between them. The CDR3 loop spans 15 amino acids. In germline, CDR1 is LNHNV, CDR2 YYDKDF (reference sequence). DNA for the CDR3: TGTGCCACCAGCAGAGAGGAAGACCCACTCTACGAGCAGTACTTC. Amino acids: CATSREEDPLYEQYF.

The chain employs TRBV20-1 and TRBJ2-7, with 10 bases identical to TRBD2. With V trimmed by 3 bases and J by 7 bases, 12 bases remained unmatched. The CDR3 loop spans 15 amino acids. Germline V CDR1 and CDR2: DFQATT, SNEGSKA (reference sequence). The DNA for the CDR3 is TGCAGTGCTAGTAGGCTTGATAGCGGGGGGTGGGAGCAGTACTTC. Translation gives CSASRLDSGGWEQYF.

This rearrangement joins TRBV7-3 to TRBJ2-3, with 7 nucleotides matching TRBD2. There are 16 residues in the CDR3. V shed 5 bases and J 3 bases; nucleotides not matched to a gene: 11. Germline values: CDR1 SGHTA, CDR2 FQGTGA. CDR3 amino acids: CASSLLAGTGTDTQYF. The CDR3 DNA sequence: TGTGCCAGCAGCCTCTTAGCGGGCACAGGAACAGATACGCAGTATTTT.

The rearrangement links TRBV6-2 or TRBV6-3 to TRBJ2-3; possibly TRBD2 for D (6 bases). Trimming pared 5 bases from V and 6 bases from J, leaving 21 bases between. CDR1 is MNHEY and CDR2 is SVGEGT in the germline V gene. The CDR3 contains 16 residues. The CDR3 nucleotides read TGTGCCAGCAGTAAAGTCCTTAACCGGGACTCCGATACGCAGTATTTT. Translating gives CASSKVLNRDSDTQYF.

This clonotype has just a few counts. The chain uses TRBV29-1 and TRBJ1-1; 10 positions agree with TRBD1. Trimming at V came to 6 bases and at J to 0 bases, leaving 7 bases not matched to a gene. The CDR3 consists of 15 residues. Germline lookup yields CDR1 SQVTM and CDR2 ANQGSEA. The chain's CDR3 is CSVVLGQGMNTEAFF. The CDR3 nucleotides read TGCAGCGTGGTCCTGGGACAGGGGATGAACACTGAAGCTTTCTTT.

This clonotype was counted between two and nine times. The chain carries TRBV4-1 and TRBJ1-2; 8 bases match TRBD1. V was clipped by 1 base and J by 2 bases; unmatched bases: 6. This CDR3 region has 16 residues. CDR1 is MGHRA, CDR2 YSYEKL, per germline. The chain's CDR3 is CASSQGEAGGNYGYTF. The CDR3 bases are TGCGCCAGCAGCCAAGGGGAGGCAGGGGGCAACTATGGCTACACCTTC.

The chain combines TRBV20-1 with TRBJ2-7; 8 bases are shared with TRBD2. CDR3 length: 13 residues. Unmatched junction bases numbered 8, after V lost 5 bases and J lost 5 bases. Germline V gene data show CDR1 as DFQATT and CDR2 as SNEGSKA (reference sequence). CDR3 protein: CSAFLREGNEQYF. The CDR3 DNA is TGCAGTGCTTTTCTCCGGGAGGGCAACGAGCAGTACTTC.

The rearrangement links TRBV9 to TRBJ2-7; D possibly matches TRBD1 or TRBD2 (5 bases each). Looked up from germline, CDR1 is SGDLS and CDR2 is YYNGEE. The CDR3 consists of 14 residues. V gave up 3 bases and J gave up 0 bases, with 10 bases separating them. The CDR3 spells CASSAAGSSYEQYF. For the CDR3, the DNA is TGTGCCAGCAGCGCGGCAGGGAGCTCCTACGAGCAGTACTTC.

This clonotype was counted only a few times. The chain has TRBV7-2 and TRBJ1-1; maybe TRBD1 (5 bases). Trimming pared 6 bases from V and 4 bases from J, leaving 18 bases between. This CDR3 spans 15 amino acids. Germline CDR1 is SGHTA and CDR2 is FQGNSA. The CDR3 here is CASRAVGGSITEAFF. CDR3 nucleotides: TGTGCCAGCAGGGCGGTGGGGGGGAGTATCACTGAAGCTTTCTTT.

The chain links TRBV10-3 to TRBJ2-3; TRBD2 agrees at 8 bases. CDR3 length: 14 residues. J gave up 11 bases and V 2 bases, and 9 bases lay outside the gene matches. Per germline, CDR1 ENHRY and CDR2 SYGVKD. In nucleotides, the CDR3 is TGTGCCATCAGTGAGGGCGGGGGGCTTGGAAGGCAGTATTTT. This gives the protein CAISEGGGLGRQYF.

The chain carries TRBV6-2 or TRBV6-3 and TRBJ2-1; 7 nucleotides agree with TRBD2. V dropped 10 bases and J dropped 6; count of bases not matched to a gene: 12. This CDR3 is 14 amino acids long. CDR1 is MNHEY, CDR2 SVGEGT, per germline. This CDR3 reads CAIVEGGPGNEQFF. CDR3 sequence (DNA): TGTGCCATTGTAGAGGGAGGGCCAGGCAATGAGCAGTTCTTC.

The chain couples TRBV3-1 to TRBJ1-1; D is possibly TRBD1 (6 bases). V was cut by 0 bases and J by 5 bases, with 13 bases left in between. This CDR3 has 15 amino acids. Germline CDR1 reads LGHDT; CDR2 reads YNNKEL (reference sequence). Here the CDR3 reads CASSQDLQGGTEAFF. The DNA of the CDR3 is TGTGCCAGCAGCCAAGATTTACAGGGAGGGACTGAAGCTTTCTTT.